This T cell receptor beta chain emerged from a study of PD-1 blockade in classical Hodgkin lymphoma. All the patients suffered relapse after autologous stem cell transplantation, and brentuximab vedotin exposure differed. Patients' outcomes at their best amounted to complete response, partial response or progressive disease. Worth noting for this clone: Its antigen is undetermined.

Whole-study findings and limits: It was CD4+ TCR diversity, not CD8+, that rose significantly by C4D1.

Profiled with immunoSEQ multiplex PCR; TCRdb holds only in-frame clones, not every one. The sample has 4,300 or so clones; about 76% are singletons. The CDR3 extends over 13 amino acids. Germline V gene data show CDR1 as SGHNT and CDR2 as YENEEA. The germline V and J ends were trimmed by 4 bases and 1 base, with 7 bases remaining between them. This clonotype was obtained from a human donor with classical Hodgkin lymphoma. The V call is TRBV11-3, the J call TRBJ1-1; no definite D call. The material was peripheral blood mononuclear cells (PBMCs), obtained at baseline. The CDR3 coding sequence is TGTGCCAGCAGCTACACAACGAACACTGAAGCTTTCTTT. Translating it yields CASSYTTNTEAFF.